Shown below are 20 T cell receptor beta chains from a single sample sequenced in a study of glioma-infiltrating T cells. TCR alpha and beta CDR3 regions were amplified from RNA using iRepertoire nested multiplex PCR. MiXCR, applied by TCRdb to the multiplex PCR reads, yields one record per CDR3 protein. Of about 200,000 distinct CDR3 sequences in the sample, 32% were seen once. The sample comprised glioma tissue, nonneoplastic brain tissue, or PBMCs (not recorded which). The receptors originated from a human donor with low-grade glioma or glioblastoma, undergoing nonglioma brain surgery, or in good health (not recorded which).

In regard to this clonotype: This could be a read error, since a much larger clone is one nucleotide away. The gene calls are TRBV25-1 and TRBJ2-7; 9 bases match TRBD1. With V trimmed by 1 base and J by 7 bases, 11 bases remained unmatched. This CDR3 is built from 16 residues. In germline, CDR1 is MGHDK, CDR2 SYGVNS. CDR3 in DNA: TGTGCCAGCAGTGAATGGGGACAGGGTTCGTACAATGAGCAGTACTTC. It encodes CASSEWGQGSYNEQYF.

The V and J genes are TRBV10-3 and TRBJ2-5; TRBD1 matches at 7 bases. After removal of 3 bases from V and 4 bases from J, the junction contained 8 bases not matched to a gene. The CDR3 has 15 residues. Germline V gene lookup returns CDR1 ENHRY and CDR2 SYGVKD. CDR3 sequence (DNA): TGTGCCATCAGTGACCAAAGGGACAGCGGAGAGACCCAGTACTTC. Translated: CAISDQRDSGETQYF.

This clonotype has a count of ten or more. The rearrangement links TRBV7-2 to TRBJ1-1; D is ambiguous. The length of the CDR3 is 14 residues. In germline, CDR1 is SGHTA, CDR2 FQGNSA. The V and J ends lost 1 base and 1 base respectively, with 7 bases between them. Written as DNA, the CDR3 is TGTGCCAGCAGCTTAGTTGGGCCGAACACTGAAGCTTTCTTT. It codes for CASSLVGPNTEAFF.

The sample holds many counts of this clonotype. The V gene is TRBV14, the J gene TRBJ1-2, with no clear D. Germline values: CDR1 SGHDN, CDR2 FVKESK. V was trimmed by 6 bases and J by 0 bases, leaving 14 bases between them. The CDR3 has 15 amino acids. This CDR3 is CASSHGLRANYGYTF. The CDR3 nucleotides are TGTGCCAGCAGTCACGGACTCAGAGCTAACTATGGCTACACCTTC.

The V and J genes are TRBV28 and TRBJ2-7, with 7 bases lining up with TRBD2. The CDR3 runs to 15 residues. Germline CDR1 is MDHEN and CDR2 is SYDVKM. Trimming removed 6 bases from V and 3 bases from J; junction bases left unmatched: 11. The CDR3 coding sequence is TGTGCCAGCAGCTTGTATCTAACGGGAGGCTACGAGCAGTACTTC. Protein product: CASSLYLTGGYEQYF.

This chain links TRBV3-1 with TRBJ2-7, with 9 bases fitting TRBD1. Germline trimming cut 3 bases from V and 5 bases from J; bases unmatched to any gene: 8. Germline V gives CDR1 LGHDT, CDR2 YNNKEL (reference sequence). There are 15 residues in the CDR3. The CDR3 sequence: CASSQNRGRDDEQYF. The CDR3 nucleotides are TGTGCCAGCAGCCAGAACAGGGGGCGCGATGACGAGCAGTACTTC.

This clonotype is a singleton in its sample. V usage is TRBV7-2 and J usage is TRBJ2-7; 11 bases align to TRBD2. J was trimmed by 2 bases and V by 2 bases; bases with no gene match: 2. The CDR3 loop spans 15 amino acids. CDR1 is SGHTA, CDR2 FQGNSA, per germline. Here the CDR3 reads CASSLSSGGTYEQYF. CDR3 nucleotides: TGTGCCAGCAGCTTATCTAGCGGGGGGACCTACGAGCAGTACTTC. The full variable domain, rest sourced from reference TRBV7-2 and TRBJ2-7, is GAGVSQSPSNKVTEKGKDVELRCDPISGHTALYWYRQSLGQGLEFLIYFQGNSAPDKSGLPSDRFSAERTGGSVSTLTIQRTQQEDSAVYLCASSLSSGGTYEQYFGPGTRLTVT.

This clonotype has at least ten counts. CDR3 bases: TGCGCCAGCAGCCAAGACACTAGTCCCTTCTACGAGCAGTACTTC. This sequence encodes CASSQDTSPFYEQYF. The rearrangement uses TRBV4-3 and TRBJ2-7; tentatively, D is TRBD2 (5 bases). In germline, CDR1 is LGHNA, CDR2 YSLEER. CDR3 length equals 15 residues. Trimming left V 0 bases short and J 3 bases short, with 12 bases between.

This clonotype appeared many times. The chain links TRBV28 to TRBJ2-1, with TRBD1 identical over 7 bases. The CDR3 is 15 residues long. The germline gives CDR1 MDHEN, CDR2 SYDVKM. J gave up 7 bases and V 2 bases, and 8 bases lay outside the gene matches. In DNA, the CDR3 is TGTGCCAGCAGTTTAAGCTCTACAGGGGTGAATGAGCAGTTCTTC. It codes for CASSLSSTGVNEQFF.

Regarding this clonotype: A much larger clone differs by one base, so this may be a read error. The rearrangement joins TRBV29-1 to TRBJ2-7; possible D gene TRBD1, 6 bases. Trimming shortened V by 6 bases and J by 3 bases, and 21 bases separated the two germline ends. The CDR3 sequence is 15 residues long. The germline V gene encodes CDR1 SQVTM and CDR2 ANQGSEA. CDR3 region: CSVDLLGASGYEQYF. CDR3 coding DNA: TGCAGCGTAGACTTACTGGGGGCATCGGGCTACGAGCAGTACTTC.

This clonotype was recorded at least ten times. The rearrangement joins TRBV20-1 to TRBJ2-1; possibly TRBD2 for D (5 bases). The CDR3 extends over 14 amino acids. Trimming took 4 bases from V and 4 from J, leaving 14 bases between them. Looked up from germline, CDR1 is DFQATT and CDR2 is SNEGSKA (reference sequence). The CDR3 coding sequence is TGCAGTGCTAAGCCCAGAGCGGTATACAATGAGCAGTTCTTC. The encoded protein is CSAKPRAVYNEQFF.

This clonotype was observed at least ten times. The V call is TRBV7-9, the J call TRBJ2-7; 12 bases match TRBD2. After removal of 5 bases from V and 5 bases from J, the junction contained 7 bases not matched to a gene. This CDR3 has 15 amino acids. Germline-derived CDR1 and CDR2 are SEHNR and FQNEAQ (reference sequence). The CDR3 region is CASSGLAGGPHEQYF. For the CDR3, the DNA is TGTGCCAGCAGCGGCCTAGCGGGAGGGCCCCACGAGCAGTACTTC. Drawing the rest from reference TRBV7-9 and TRBJ2-7, the complete variable domain is DTGVSQNPRHKITKRGQNVTFRCDPISEHNRLYWYRQTLGQGPEFLTYFQNEAQLEKSRLLSDRFSAERPKGSFSTLEIQRTEQGDSAMYLCASSGLAGGPHEQYFGPGTRLTVT.

The gene calls are TRBV27 and TRBJ2-4; 10 bases align to TRBD1. This CDR3 region has 16 residues. Germline assignment: CDR1 MNHEY and CDR2 SMNVEV (reference sequence). Trimming cost V 6 bases and J 0 bases; bases outside gene matches: 5. CDR3 sequence: CASRPGQGRAKNIQYF. The CDR3 region has the DNA TGTGCCAGCAGACCGGGACAGGGGCGAGCCAAAAACATTCAGTACTTC.

This clonotype was seen many times. The chain employs TRBV19 and TRBJ2-1, with D perhaps matching TRBD2 (6 bases). The germline CDR1 and CDR2 sequences are LNHDA and SQIVND (reference sequence). Trimming removed 3 bases from V and 3 bases from J, with 9 bases in between. This CDR3 has 14 amino acids. DNA of the CDR3: TGTGCCAGTAGTATGCCGGGAGACTACAATGAGCAGTTCTTC. This gives the protein CASSMPGDYNEQFF.

This chain links TRBV20-1 with TRBJ1-1; D is undetermined. Looked up from germline, CDR1 is DFQATT and CDR2 is SNEGSKA (reference sequence). The CDR3 has 13 residues. Trimming removed 6 bases at V and 8 bases at J, with 19 bases between. In DNA, the CDR3 is TGCAGTGCCATTCGGGCGACCGGGCGGGAAGCTTTCTTT. Protein product: CSAIRATGREAFF.

Details on this clonotype: Being one base from a much bigger clone, this may be a read error. The CDR3 region is CASTAGGAEIETQYF. The CDR3 DNA sequence: TGTGCCAGCACCGCGGGGGGGGCCGAAATAGAGACCCAGTACTTC. The chain carries TRBV6-5 and TRBJ2-5; TRBD2 aligns across 9 bases. From germline, CDR1 is MNHEY and CDR2 SVGAGI. The CDR3 has 15 residues. J lost 4 bases, V lost 7 bases, and 10 bases had no gene match.

Concerning this clonotype: This sequence may be a read error, since a much larger clone differs from it by one base. The rearrangement uses TRBV14 and TRBJ1-5; the D is unclear. This CDR3 has 13 residues. The germline V and J ends were trimmed by 5 bases and 3 bases, with 8 bases remaining between them. The germline CDR1 and CDR2 sequences are SGHDN and FVKESK. CDR3 DNA sequence: TGTGCCAGCAGCTCGGATCACAATCAGCCCCAGCATTTT. It encodes CASSSDHNQPQHF.

This clonotype was detected only once. A much larger clone sits a single nucleotide away, making a read error possible. The chain has TRBV3-1 and TRBJ2-1; perhaps TRBD2 as D (5 bases). Trimming pared 7 bases from V and 7 bases from J, leaving 14 bases between. The CDR3 sequence is 13 residues long. Per germline, CDR1 LGHDT and CDR2 YNNKEL (reference sequence). Written as DNA, the CDR3 is TGTGCCAGCAAGGCTAGCTGGAGGAATGAGCAGTTCTTC. Translating gives CASKASWRNEQFF.

In its sample, this clonotype was seen many times. The chain joins TRBV4-3 to TRBJ2-7; 7 bases map to TRBD1. This CDR3 has 16 amino acids. Germline V gene data show CDR1 as LGHNA and CDR2 as YSLEER. Losses at the gene ends were 4 bases for V and 3 bases for J; bases not matched to a gene: 12. The CDR3 sequence: CASSLSGTVPRYEQYF. The CDR3, as DNA: TGCGCCAGCAGCCTTTCCGGGACAGTTCCCCGCTACGAGCAGTACTTC.

This clonotype was picked up a small number of times. The chain carries TRBV29-1 and TRBJ2-7; 12 bases are a match to TRBD2. J was trimmed by 8 bases and V by 6 bases; bases with no gene match: 8. The CDR3 contains 13 residues. From germline, CDR1 is SQVTM and CDR2 ANQGSEA. The CDR3 DNA reads as TGCAGCGTCCGAGTGACTAGCGGGAGCCAGCAGTACTTC. Its translation: CSVRVTSGSQQYF.